Below are 17 T cell receptor beta chains sequenced from a single sample in a study of T cell changes during pregnancy in multiple sclerosis. Sequencing used immunoSEQ multiplex PCR; TCRdb keeps in-frame clones, though not all of them. The data contain over 65,000 clones, 80% to 95% of them singletons. The source material was peripheral blood, sampled in the first trimester of pregnancy. Every receptor here comes from a female donor in good health, enrolled as a control in a pregnancy study.

The chain uses TRBV11-2 and TRBJ2-3, with a tentative D call TRBD2 (6 bases). V gave up 1 base and J gave up 2 bases, with 16 bases separating them. The germline CDR1 and CDR2 sequences are SGHAT and FQNNGV. CDR3 size: 17 residues. CDR3 amino acids: CASSLGTSLGHTDTQYF. In DNA form, the CDR3 reads TGTGCCAGCAGCTTAGGAACTAGCCTGGGTCACACAGATACGCAGTATTTT. Looking up the rest from reference TRBV11-2 and TRBJ2-3 gives the full variable domain: EAGVAQSPRYKIIEKRQSVAFWCNPISGHATLYWYQQILGQGPKLLIQFQNNGVVDDSQLPKDRFSAERLKGVDSTLKIQPAKLEDSAVYLCASSLGTSLGHTDTQYFGPGTRLTVL.

V gene TRBV5-4 combines with J gene TRBJ1-2; TRBD1 might be the D (6 bases). The CDR3 is 13 residues long. Germline values: CDR1 SGHNT, CDR2 YYREEE (reference sequence). Trimming took off 4 bases at V and 5 bases at J, with 12 bases between the two ends. The CDR3 spells CASSLTGPYGYTF. In nucleotides, the CDR3 is TGTGCCAGCAGCCTCACAGGGCCGTATGGCTACACCTTC. Using reference TRBV5-4 and TRBJ1-2 for the parts outside the CDR3, the full variable domain is ETGVTQSPTHLIKTRGQQVTLRCSSQSGHNTVSWYQQALGQGPQFIFQYYREEENGRGNFPPRFSGLQFPNYSSELNVNALELDDSALYLCASSLTGPYGYTFGSGTRLTVV.

The chain joins TRBV6-6 to TRBJ2-5, with D possibly being TRBD2 (5 bases). V was clipped by 6 bases and J by 3 bases, with 11 bases between them. The CDR3 runs 13 residues. Per germline, CDR1 MNHNY and CDR2 SVGAGI (reference sequence). In nucleotides, the CDR3 is TGTGCCAGCAGAGTATCCGGGGAAGAGACCCAGTACTTC. This translates into CASRVSGEETQYF.

This clone appeared a single time. The chain joins TRBV29-1 to TRBJ2-5; TRBD1 might be the D (7 bases). V was clipped by 6 bases and J by 0 bases, with 14 bases between them. In germline, CDR1 is SQVTM, CDR2 ANQGSEA. The CDR3 runs to 14 residues. DNA for the CDR3: TGCAGCGTCCCAGGGGGGAGATACCAAGAGACCCAGTACTTC. Residues: CSVPGGRYQETQYF.

V usage is TRBV13 and J usage is TRBJ2-3; a weak D match, TRBD1 (6 bases). Germline lookup yields CDR1 PRHDT and CDR2 FYEKMQ (reference sequence). This CDR3 is 13 amino acids long. V dropped 3 bases and J dropped 14 bases, with 18 bases sitting between them. The chain's CDR3 is CASSFSGDRSRYF. The CDR3 region has the DNA TGTGCCAGCAGCTTTTCCGGCGACAGGAGTAGGTATTTT. Variable domain in full (rest from reference TRBV13 and TRBJ2-3): AAGVIQSPRHLIKEKRETATLKCYPIPRHDTVYWYQQGPGQDPQFLISFYEKMQSDKGSIPDRFSAQQFSDYHSELNMSSLELGDSALYFCASSFSGDRSRYFGPGTRLTVL.

The genes are TRBV9 and TRBJ1-2, with 7 bases lining up with TRBD1. The CDR3 totals 13 residues. The germline gives CDR1 SGDLS, CDR2 YYNGEE. The V gene end was trimmed by 4 bases and the J gene end by 2 bases; junction bases not matched to a gene: 2. The CDR3: CASSPDRNYGYTF. CDR3 nucleotide sequence: TGTGCCAGCAGCCCGGACAGGAACTATGGCTACACCTTC.

V usage is TRBV27 and J usage is TRBJ2-7; unclear D gene. CDR3 size: 13 residues. Germline V gives CDR1 MNHEY, CDR2 SMNVEV (reference sequence). The V end lost 2 bases, the J end lost 5 bases, and 10 bases lay between the germline ends. CDR3 amino acids: CASSLLPPDEQYF. The CDR3 nucleotides are TGTGCCAGCAGTTTACTCCCTCCTGACGAGCAGTACTTC.

This chain uses TRBV7-9 with TRBJ1-6; TRBD1 matches at 8 bases. With 3 bases clipped from V and 12 bases from J, the junction kept 4 bases outside the gene matches. The germline V gene has CDR1 SEHNR and CDR2 FQNEAQ (reference sequence). CDR3 length: 13 amino acids. CDR3 DNA sequence: TGTGCCAGCAGCTTTGACAGGGGAGAACCCCTCCACTTT. The encoded protein is CASSFDRGEPLHF.

This clone was detected once. This chain links TRBV6-6 with TRBJ1-5, with a possible D match to TRBD1 (5 bases). Germline CDR1 MNHNY, CDR2 SVGAGI (reference sequence). Trimming shortened V by 0 bases and J by 6 bases, and 6 bases separated the two germline ends. CDR3 length: 13 amino acids. In DNA form, the CDR3 reads TGTGCCAGCAGTTACTCCGACAGTCAGCCCCAGCATTTT. Protein: CASSYSDSQPQHF.

The gene calls are TRBV6-1 and TRBJ1-1; D gene ambiguous. CDR3 size: 13 residues. From germline, CDR1 is MNHNS and CDR2 SASEGT. V was cut by 2 bases and J by 1 base, with 5 bases left in between. In DNA form, the CDR3 reads TGTGCCAGCAGTGAATGGAGGAACACTGAAGCTTTCTTT. Residues: CASSEWRNTEAFF.

CDR3 nucleotides: TGTGCCAGCAGCCCAGGGGGCCTAAACAATGAGCAGTTCTTC. As protein: CASSPGGLNNEQFF. The chain combines TRBV5-4 with TRBJ2-1; 8 bases line up with TRBD1. Germline V lookup: CDR1 SGHNT, CDR2 YYREEE (reference sequence). The length of the CDR3 is 14 residues. After removal of 4 bases from V and 5 bases from J, the junction contained 5 bases not matched to a gene.

This clone has a single count. The V gene is TRBV28, the J gene TRBJ2-7, with 7 bases fitting TRBD1. Germline V CDR1 and CDR2: MDHEN, SYDVKM. V lost 5 bases, J lost 2 bases, and 3 bases stayed unmatched. The CDR3 consists of 13 residues. CDR3 region: CASSDRDPYEQYF. The CDR3 nucleotides read TGTGCCAGCAGTGACAGGGACCCCTACGAGCAGTACTTC.

The chain recombines TRBV7-2 with TRBJ1-5; perhaps TRBD1 as D (6 bases). The CDR3 sequence is 14 residues long. Trimming shortened V by 5 bases and J by 4 bases, and 12 bases separated the two germline ends. Germline lookup yields CDR1 SGHTA and CDR2 FQGNSA. DNA of the CDR3: TGTGCCAGCAGCAAGGACAGCCCTAATCAGCCCCAGCATTTT. Translated, it gives CASSKDSPNQPQHF.

CDR3 DNA sequence: TGTGCCAGCAGCCCCGGGACAGGGGGCGTCGAGCAGTACTTC. Translating it yields CASSPGTGGVEQYF. This chain joins TRBV7-6 and TRBJ2-7; 12 positions agree with TRBD1. Germline CDR1 is SGHVS and CDR2 is FNYEAQ. The CDR3 totals 14 residues. The junction had 5 bases not matched to a gene; V was cut back by 5 bases and J by 6 bases.

The chain links TRBV9 to TRBJ2-7; D is possibly TRBD2 (6 bases). V was trimmed by 4 bases and J by 4 bases, leaving 12 bases between them. Germline lookup yields CDR1 SGDLS and CDR2 YYNGEE. This CDR3 comprises 13 residues. The CDR3 bases are TGTGCCAGCAGCCTTAGCGGTGATTACGAGCAGTACTTC. This sequence encodes CASSLSGDYEQYF.

This chain connects TRBV2 to TRBJ2-1; TRBD2 matches 9 bases. The germline V gene encodes CDR1 SNHLY and CDR2 FYNNEI. J lost 8 bases, V lost 7 bases, and 6 bases had no gene match. This CDR3 region has 13 residues. The CDR3 sequence is CASTSGNKDEQFF. For the CDR3, the DNA is TGTGCCAGCACTAGCGGGAATAAAGATGAGCAGTTCTTC.

The V gene is TRBV28, the J gene TRBJ1-1; no clear D gene. Germline values: CDR1 MDHEN, CDR2 SYDVKM. The CDR3 covers 12 residues. The V gene lost 4 bases and the J gene lost 5 bases, with 8 bases spanning the gap. The CDR3 DNA reads as TGTGCCAGCAGTTCCCGAGGGACTGAAGCTTTCTTT. It is translated as CASSSRGTEAFF.